This TCR beta chain was profiled in a study of cytomegalovirus exposure and HLA in healthy donors. Study observations and caveats: Later analysis associated a missense DCLRE1C variant with TCR beta V- and J-gene trimming. In a later analysis, HLA-associated beta chains showed higher expansion and lower generation probabilities than comparable chains.

About this clone itself: The antigen is undetermined.

Both 60 Vbeta primers and 13 Jbeta primers went into the PCR. Sequencing was performed with immunoSEQ multiplex PCR; in TCRdb, only in-frame clones are kept and a portion is missing. The sample holds about 130,000 clones, almost 85% seen once. There were likely unrecorded immune exposures, though donors were nominally healthy when sampled. V was pared by 5 bases and J by 0 bases, with 22 bases between. The CDR3 loop spans 18 amino acids. Germline CDR1 and CDR2: SGHVS and FQNEAQ. The genes are TRBV7-8 and TRBJ1-2; a possible D gene is TRBD1 (5 bases). The material sequenced was PBMCs. This receptor was taken from a boy aged 2-15 years in good health and CMV-seronegative. The CDR3 nucleotides read TGTGCCAGCAGCGCCCAGGGTCAGAGTGGGGGGGCTAACTATGGCTACACCTTC. It encodes CASSAQGQSGGANYGYTF.